Shown below are 18 T cell receptor beta chains from a single sample sequenced in a study of blood T cell repertoires in COVID-19. The method was immunoSEQ multiplex PCR; TCRdb's version includes in-frame clones alone and lacks a portion of them. The repertoire holds 250,000 to 300,000 clones, with 88% as singletons. What was sequenced was peripheral blood. The receptors were gathered from a woman in her thirties with acute or convalescent COVID-19.

This clone has a single count. The chain uses TRBV4-3 and TRBJ2-2, with D uncertain. The CDR3 contains 13 residues. Trimming stripped 3 bases from V and 1 base from J, with 3 bases between. Germline CDR1 is LGHNA and CDR2 is YSLEER. The DNA for the CDR3 is TGCGCCAGCAGCCATCTGAACACCGGGGAGCTGTTTTTT. This gives the protein CASSHLNTGELFF.

This clone was recorded a few times. Written as DNA, the CDR3 is TGCAGTGCTACGGGTACCGAAAAACTGTTTTTT. Translated, it gives CSATGTEKLFF. This sequence joins TRBV20-1 and TRBJ1-4, with D uncertain. Germline CDR1 and CDR2: DFQATT and SNEGSKA (reference sequence). The CDR3 is made up of 11 amino acids. V lost 4 bases to trimming and J lost 8 bases, with 8 bases between them.

Written as DNA, the CDR3 is TGTGCCAGCTCACCACTCCCGGGACAGGTTAGGACTAGCGGGAGAATTAATGAGCAGTTCTTC. Translation gives CASSPLPGQVRTSGRINEQFF. The chain carries TRBV18 and TRBJ2-1; TRBD2 matches 13 bases. J gave up 7 bases and V 1 base, and 19 bases lay outside the gene matches. The germline V gene encodes CDR1 KGHSH and CDR2 LQKENI. This CDR3 has 21 residues.

This chain uses TRBV10-3 with TRBJ2-3; TRBD2 matches 11 bases. This CDR3 contains 15 residues. The V gene end was trimmed by 2 bases and the J gene end by 6 bases; junction bases not matched to a gene: 4. Per the germline V gene, CDR1 is ENHRY and CDR2 is SYGVKD. CDR3 amino acids: CAISETSGSKDTQYF. The CDR3 nucleotides are TGTGCCATCAGTGAGACTAGCGGGAGTAAGGATACGCAGTATTTT.

This chain uses TRBV7-6 with TRBJ2-1; TRBD2 matches 10 bases. Per the germline V gene, CDR1 is SGHVS and CDR2 is FNYEAQ. The CDR3 runs 16 residues. Trimming removed 4 bases from V and 7 bases from J; junction bases left unmatched: 10. The CDR3 DNA reads TGTGCCAGCAGCTCCACAGACCTAGCGGGAGCTAATGAGCAGTTCTTC. Translated: CASSSTDLAGANEQFF.

The chain has TRBV25-1 and TRBJ2-7; TRBD2 is a possible D gene (6 bases). V was cut by 4 bases and J by 2 bases, with 15 bases left in between. The CDR3 spans 15 residues. Germline V CDR1 and CDR2: MGHDK, SYGVNS. CDR3 nucleotide sequence: TGTGCCAGCAGTGGGCAGTCGGGGGAAGCCTACGAGCAGTACTTC. It codes for CASSGQSGEAYEQYF.

The chain is built from TRBV6-2 or TRBV6-3 and TRBJ1-5, with TRBD1 matching over 7 bases. The CDR3 is 15 residues long. The J segment lost 2 bases and the V segment lost 6 bases, leaving 7 bases of the junction unmatched. Germline loops: CDR1 MNHEY, CDR2 SVGEGT. The chain's CDR3 is CASSKGAQGNQPQHF. CDR3 in DNA: TGTGCCAGCAGCAAGGGGGCGCAGGGCAATCAGCCCCAGCATTTT.

This chain joins TRBV10-3 and TRBJ2-3; 8 bases agree with TRBD2. With 11 bases clipped from V and 3 bases from J, the junction kept 7 bases outside the gene matches. The germline V gene has CDR1 ENHRY and CDR2 SYGVKD. The CDR3 has 13 amino acids. In DNA form, the CDR3 reads TGTGCCGCTAGCGGGTCAGGGACAGATACGCAGTATTTT. This translates into CAASGSGTDTQYF.

This rearrangement joins TRBV2 to TRBJ1-5, with D perhaps TRBD1 (5 bases). This CDR3 contains 12 residues. Germline-derived CDR1 and CDR2 are SNHLY and FYNNEI. Deletions cut 7 bases from V and 7 bases from J, with 11 bases between. The CDR3 DNA reads as TGTGCCAGCAACCAGGGAAGACAGCCCCAGCATTTT. This codes for CASNQGRQPQHF. Combining the CDR3 with reference TRBV2 and TRBJ1-5 gives the whole variable domain EPEVTQTPSHQVTQMGQEVILRCVPISNHLYFYWYRQILGQKVEFLVSFYNNEISEKSEIFDDQFSVERPDGSNFTLKIRSTKLEDSAMYFCASNQGRQPQHFGDGTRLSIL.

The count of this clone is one. The chain combines TRBV15 with TRBJ2-5, with D possibly being TRBD2 (6 bases). V lost 3 bases and J lost 5, with 19 bases in between. Per germline, CDR1 LNHNV and CDR2 YYDKDF (reference sequence). This CDR3 has 16 residues. The CDR3 DNA follows: TGTGCCACCAGCAGTTTTGAGACTAGGATAATCGAGACCCAGTACTTC. Translated, it gives CATSSFETRIIETQYF.

The J gene is TRBJ1-2, the V gene TRBV4-3; weak D call: TRBD1 (5 bases). The germline CDR1 and CDR2 sequences are LGHNA and YSLEER. The CDR3 spans 18 residues. Trimming removed 2 bases from V and 4 bases from J, with 23 bases in between. CDR3 loop: CASSQMAVRGGDLYGYTF. CDR3 DNA: TGCGCCAGCAGCCAAATGGCGGTAAGGGGAGGGGACCTCTATGGCTACACCTTC.

This rearrangement joins TRBV10-3 to TRBJ2-1, with a tentative D call TRBD2 (5 bases). The CDR3 totals 13 residues. Trimming stripped 6 bases from V and 3 bases from J, with 9 bases between. CDR1 is ENHRY and CDR2 is SYGVKD in the germline V gene. CDR3 loop: CAIRPGNYNEQFF. Written as DNA, the CDR3 is TGTGCCATCAGACCGGGAAACTACAATGAGCAGTTCTTC.

The chain is built from TRBV6-5 and TRBJ1-3; the D gene is possibly TRBD1 (5 bases). Germline V lookup: CDR1 MNHEY, CDR2 SVGAGI. Trimming took off 5 bases at V and 4 bases at J, with 15 bases between the two ends. This CDR3 contains 15 residues. CDR3 in DNA: TGTGCCAGCAGTCGAAGGGGAAACTCCGGAAACACCATATATTTT. Protein product: CASSRRGNSGNTIYF.

The chain couples TRBV7-8 to TRBJ1-6, with 10 bases fitting TRBD1. The V and J ends lost 5 bases and 9 bases, in that order; junction bases with no gene match: 7. Germline V gene lookup returns CDR1 SGHVS and CDR2 FQNEAQ. CDR3 length: 15 residues. The CDR3 coding sequence is TGTGCCAGCAGCGCACAGGGGACAGGGGTTTCACCCCTCCACTTT. As protein: CASSAQGTGVSPLHF.

In this sample, this clone turned up a few times. This chain uses TRBV6-2 or TRBV6-3 with TRBJ1-5; unclear D gene. CDR1 is MNHEY and CDR2 is SVGEGT in the germline V gene. This CDR3 has 13 amino acids. Trimming took off 2 bases at V and 5 bases at J, with 7 bases between the two ends. CDR3 DNA: TGTGCCAGCAGTTACGTCCCTTATCAGCCCCAGCATTTT. This sequence encodes CASSYVPYQPQHF.

V usage is TRBV29-1 and J usage is TRBJ2-7, with 10 bases identical to TRBD2. Germline CDR1 SQVTM, CDR2 ANQGSEA. V shed 6 bases, J shed 4 bases, and the junction held 3 bases outside the gene matches. The CDR3 length is 12 residues. As DNA, the CDR3 is TGCAGCGTGATTAGCGGGAGGTACGAGCAGTACTTC. It codes for CSVISGRYEQYF.

This clone has just a few counts. CDR3 in amino acids: CAIRSGANTGELFF. The CDR3, as DNA: TGTGCCATCAGGAGCGGGGCGAACACCGGGGAGCTGTTTTTT. V is TRBV10-3 and J is TRBJ2-2; 7 positions agree with TRBD2. Losses at the gene ends were 6 bases for V and 0 bases for J; bases not matched to a gene: 1. The germline CDR1 and CDR2 sequences are ENHRY and SYGVKD. This CDR3 comprises 14 residues.

J is TRBJ1-4 and V is TRBV4-3, with 7 bases identical to TRBD1. The CDR3 covers 15 residues. Germline CDR1 and CDR2: LGHNA and YSLEER. V gave up 3 bases and J gave up 6 bases; unmatched junction bases: 7. CDR3 protein: CASSQQQGSHEKLFF. CDR3 sequence (DNA): TGCGCCAGCAGCCAGCAACAGGGGTCTCATGAAAAACTGTTTTTT.